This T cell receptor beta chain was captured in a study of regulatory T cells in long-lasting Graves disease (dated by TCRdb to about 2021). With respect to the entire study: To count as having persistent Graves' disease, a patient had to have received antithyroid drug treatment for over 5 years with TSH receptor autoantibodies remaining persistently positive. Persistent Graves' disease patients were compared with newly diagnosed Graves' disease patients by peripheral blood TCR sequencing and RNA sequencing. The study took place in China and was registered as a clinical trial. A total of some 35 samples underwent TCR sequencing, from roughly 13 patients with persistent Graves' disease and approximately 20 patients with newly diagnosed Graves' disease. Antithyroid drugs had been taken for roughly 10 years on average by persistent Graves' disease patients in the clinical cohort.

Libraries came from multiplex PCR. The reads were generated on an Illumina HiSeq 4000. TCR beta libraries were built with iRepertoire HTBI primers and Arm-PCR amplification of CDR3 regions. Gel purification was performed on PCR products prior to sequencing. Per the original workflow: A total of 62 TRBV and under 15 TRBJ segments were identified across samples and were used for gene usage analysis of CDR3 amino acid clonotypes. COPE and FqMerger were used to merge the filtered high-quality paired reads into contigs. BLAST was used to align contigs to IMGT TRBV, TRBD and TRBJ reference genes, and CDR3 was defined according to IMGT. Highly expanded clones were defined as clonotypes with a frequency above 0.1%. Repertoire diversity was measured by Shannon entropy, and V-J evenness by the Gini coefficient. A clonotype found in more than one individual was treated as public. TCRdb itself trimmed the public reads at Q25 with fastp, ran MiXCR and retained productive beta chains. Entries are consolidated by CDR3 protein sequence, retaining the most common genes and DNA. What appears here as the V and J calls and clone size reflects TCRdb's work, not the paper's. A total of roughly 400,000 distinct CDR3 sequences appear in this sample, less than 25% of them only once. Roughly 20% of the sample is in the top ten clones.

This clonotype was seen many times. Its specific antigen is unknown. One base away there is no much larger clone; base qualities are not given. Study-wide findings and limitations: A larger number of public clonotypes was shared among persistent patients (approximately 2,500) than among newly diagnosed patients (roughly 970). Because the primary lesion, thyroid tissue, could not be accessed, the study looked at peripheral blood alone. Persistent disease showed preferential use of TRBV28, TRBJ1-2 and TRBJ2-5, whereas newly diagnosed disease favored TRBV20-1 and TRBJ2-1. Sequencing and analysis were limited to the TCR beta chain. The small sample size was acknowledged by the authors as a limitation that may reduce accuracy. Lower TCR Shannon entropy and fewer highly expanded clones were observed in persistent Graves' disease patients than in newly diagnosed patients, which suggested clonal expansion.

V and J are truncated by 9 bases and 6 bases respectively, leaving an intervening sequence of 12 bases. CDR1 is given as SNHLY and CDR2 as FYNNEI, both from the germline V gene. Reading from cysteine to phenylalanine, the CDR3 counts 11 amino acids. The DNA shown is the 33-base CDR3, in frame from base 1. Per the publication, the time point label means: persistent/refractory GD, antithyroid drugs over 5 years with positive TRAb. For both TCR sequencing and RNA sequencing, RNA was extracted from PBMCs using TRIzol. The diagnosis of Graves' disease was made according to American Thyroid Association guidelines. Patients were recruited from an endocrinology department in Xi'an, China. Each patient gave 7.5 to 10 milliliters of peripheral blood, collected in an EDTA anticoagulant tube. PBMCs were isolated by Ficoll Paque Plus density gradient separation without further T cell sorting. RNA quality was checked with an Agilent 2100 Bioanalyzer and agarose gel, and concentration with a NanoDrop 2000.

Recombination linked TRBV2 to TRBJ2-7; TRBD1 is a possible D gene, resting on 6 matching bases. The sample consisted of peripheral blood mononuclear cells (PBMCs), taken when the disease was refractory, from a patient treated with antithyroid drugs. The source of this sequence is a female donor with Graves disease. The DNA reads TGTGCCAGTGGGACACGTCGCGAGCAGTACTTC. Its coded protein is CASGTRREQYF.